Included here is one T cell receptor (beta chain) sequence, with context. The sample comes from a study of blood T cell repertoires in COVID-19. Study details: Acute-phase and convalescent COVID-19 samples originated in the United States, Italy and Spain. Sources were T cells, B-cell-depleted T cells, or PBMCs; the material itself was cDNA or gDNA.

The J segment lost 2 bases and the V segment lost 4 bases, leaving 9 bases of the junction unmatched. The CDR3 extends over 17 amino acids. The V gene's germline CDR1 is SGHNT and CDR2 YYREEE (reference sequence). As originally analysed: Amplification from reference gene primers served as the basis for estimated nucleated cell counts. Some clones are missing from TCRdb's copy, which holds only in-frame ones; the method was immunoSEQ multiplex PCR. From that table come the V and J calls and clone size; the DNA was used to work out D and trimming. The table shows some 200,000 clones, with 86% occurring only once.

This sequence joins TRBV5-4 and TRBJ2-7; 13 bases line up with TRBD2. This receptor was taken from an elderly man with acute or convalescent COVID-19. The sequenced sample was peripheral blood. The CDR3: CASSQTSGRSLAYEQYF. The CDR3 bases are TGTGCCAGCAGCCAGACTAGCGGGAGGTCTCTCGCCTACGAGCAGTACTTC.